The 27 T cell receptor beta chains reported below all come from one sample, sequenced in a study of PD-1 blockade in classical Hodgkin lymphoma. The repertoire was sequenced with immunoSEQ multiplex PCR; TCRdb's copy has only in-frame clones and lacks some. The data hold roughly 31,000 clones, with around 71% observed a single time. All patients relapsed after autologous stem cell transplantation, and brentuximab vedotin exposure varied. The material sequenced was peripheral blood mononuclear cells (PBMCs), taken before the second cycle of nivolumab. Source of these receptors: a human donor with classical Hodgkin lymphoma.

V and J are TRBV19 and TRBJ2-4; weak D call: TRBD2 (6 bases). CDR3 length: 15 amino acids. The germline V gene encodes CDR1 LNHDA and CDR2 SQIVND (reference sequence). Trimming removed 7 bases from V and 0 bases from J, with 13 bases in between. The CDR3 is CASMNSGLAKNIQYF. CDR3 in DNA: TGTGCCAGTATGAATAGCGGACTAGCCAAAAACATTCAGTACTTC. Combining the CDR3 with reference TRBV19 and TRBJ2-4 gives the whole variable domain DGGITQSPKYLFRKEGQNVTLSCEQNLNHDAMYWYRQDPGQGLRLIYYSQIVNDFQKGDIAEGYSVSREKKESFPLTVTSAQKNPTAFYLCASMNSGLAKNIQYFGAGTRLSVL.

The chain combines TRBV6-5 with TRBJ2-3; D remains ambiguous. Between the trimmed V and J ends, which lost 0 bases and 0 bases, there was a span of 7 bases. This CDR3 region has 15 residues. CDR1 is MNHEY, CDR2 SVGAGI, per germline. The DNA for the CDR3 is TGTGCCAGCAGTTACTCGGGTGGTAGCACAGATACGCAGTATTTT. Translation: CASSYSGGSTDTQYF.

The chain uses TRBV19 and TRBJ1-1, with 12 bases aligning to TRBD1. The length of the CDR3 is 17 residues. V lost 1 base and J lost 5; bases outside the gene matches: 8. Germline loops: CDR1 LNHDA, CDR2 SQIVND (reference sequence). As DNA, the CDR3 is TGTGCCAGTAGTATAGTTTGGGGACAGGGGGCGAGGACTGAAGCTTTCTTT. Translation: CASSIVWGQGARTEAFF.

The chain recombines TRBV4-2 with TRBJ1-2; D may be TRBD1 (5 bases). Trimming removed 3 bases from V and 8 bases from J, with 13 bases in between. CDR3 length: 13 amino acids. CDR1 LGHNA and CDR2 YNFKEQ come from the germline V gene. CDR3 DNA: TGTGCCAGCAGCCAGGGACGACAGTCCGGCTACACCTTC. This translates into CASSQGRQSGYTF.

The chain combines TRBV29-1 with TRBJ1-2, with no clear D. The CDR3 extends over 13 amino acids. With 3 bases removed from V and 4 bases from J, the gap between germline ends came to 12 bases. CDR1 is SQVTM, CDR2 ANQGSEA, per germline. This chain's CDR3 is CSVDGPGFYGYTF. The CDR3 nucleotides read TGCAGCGTTGATGGACCAGGTTTCTATGGCTACACCTTC.

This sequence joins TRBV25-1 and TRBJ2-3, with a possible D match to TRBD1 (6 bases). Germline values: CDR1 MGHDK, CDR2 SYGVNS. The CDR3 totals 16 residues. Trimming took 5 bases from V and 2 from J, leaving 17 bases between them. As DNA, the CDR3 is TGTGCCAGCAGTCCCAGGGGTGGCAGAACCACAGATACGCAGTATTTT. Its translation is CASSPRGGRTTDTQYF.

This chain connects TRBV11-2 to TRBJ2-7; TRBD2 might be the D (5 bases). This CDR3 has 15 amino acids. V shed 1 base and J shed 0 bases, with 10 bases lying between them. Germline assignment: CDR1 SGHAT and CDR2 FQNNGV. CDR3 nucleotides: TGTGCCAGCAGCTTAGGAATAGCGACCTCCTACGAGCAGTACTTC. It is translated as CASSLGIATSYEQYF.

CDR3 nucleotides: TGTGCCAGCAGTTTCGGCAGGTCGAACACCGGGGAGCTGTTTTTT. Protein: CASSFGRSNTGELFF. The chain recombines TRBV27 with TRBJ2-2; the D is unclear. Germline CDR1 and CDR2: MNHEY and SMNVEV (reference sequence). The CDR3 runs to 15 residues. V was clipped by 3 bases and J by 0 bases, with 8 bases between them.

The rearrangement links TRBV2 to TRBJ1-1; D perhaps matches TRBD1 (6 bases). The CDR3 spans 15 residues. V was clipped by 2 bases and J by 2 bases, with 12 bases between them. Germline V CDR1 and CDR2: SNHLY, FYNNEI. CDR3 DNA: TGTGCCAGCAGTGAAAGGGGGGCGTTTAACACTGAAGCTTTCTTT. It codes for CASSERGAFNTEAFF.

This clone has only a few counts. CDR3 protein: CASSPQGFSNTEAFF. CDR3 coding DNA: TGTGCCAGCAGTCCCCAGGGATTTTCGAACACTGAAGCTTTCTTT. The rearrangement joins TRBV6-1 to TRBJ1-1; tentatively, D is TRBD1 (5 bases). This CDR3 comprises 15 residues. The germline CDR1 and CDR2 sequences are MNHNS and SASEGT. V lost 5 bases, J lost 1 base, and 14 bases lay in between.

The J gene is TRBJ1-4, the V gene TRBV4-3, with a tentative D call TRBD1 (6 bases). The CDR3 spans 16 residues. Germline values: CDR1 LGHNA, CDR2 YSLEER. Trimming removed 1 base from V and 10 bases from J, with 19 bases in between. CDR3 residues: CASSQGGRGAQGKLFF. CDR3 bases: TGCGCCAGCAGCCAAGGTGGCAGGGGCGCCCAAGGAAAACTGTTTTTT.

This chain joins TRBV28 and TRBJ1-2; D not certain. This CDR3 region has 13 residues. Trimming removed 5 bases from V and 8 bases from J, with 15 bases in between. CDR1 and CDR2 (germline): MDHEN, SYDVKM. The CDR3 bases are TGTGCCAGCAGTCAACCAGGAGCAAAAGGCTACACCTTC. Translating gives CASSQPGAKGYTF.

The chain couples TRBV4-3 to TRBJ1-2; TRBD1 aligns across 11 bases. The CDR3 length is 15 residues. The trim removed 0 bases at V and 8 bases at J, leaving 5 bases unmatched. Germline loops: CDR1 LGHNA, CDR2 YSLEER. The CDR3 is CASSQDGQGARGYTF. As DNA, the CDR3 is TGCGCCAGCAGCCAAGATGGACAGGGGGCGCGGGGCTACACCTTC.

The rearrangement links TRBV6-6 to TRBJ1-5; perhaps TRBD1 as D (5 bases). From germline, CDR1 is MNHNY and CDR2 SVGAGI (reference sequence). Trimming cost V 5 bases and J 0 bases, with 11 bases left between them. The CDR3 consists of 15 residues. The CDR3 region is CASSISGYSNQPQHF. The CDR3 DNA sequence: TGTGCCAGCAGTATTTCAGGGTATAGCAATCAGCCCCAGCATTTT.

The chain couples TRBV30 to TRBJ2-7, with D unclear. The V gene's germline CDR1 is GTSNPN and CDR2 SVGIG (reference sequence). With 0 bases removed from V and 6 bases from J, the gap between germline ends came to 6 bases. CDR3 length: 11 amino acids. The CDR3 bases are TGTGCCTGGAGTGTAACGTCCGAGCAGTACTTC. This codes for CAWSVTSEQYF.

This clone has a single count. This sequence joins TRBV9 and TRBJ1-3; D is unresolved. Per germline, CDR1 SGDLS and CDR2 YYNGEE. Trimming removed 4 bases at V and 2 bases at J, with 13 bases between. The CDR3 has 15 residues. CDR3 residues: CASSRLGMAGNTIYF. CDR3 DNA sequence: TGTGCCAGCAGCCGCCTGGGGATGGCTGGAAACACCATATATTTT. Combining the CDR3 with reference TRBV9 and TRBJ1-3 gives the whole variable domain DSGVTQTPKHLITATGQRVTLRCSPRSGDLSVYWYQQSLDQGLQFLIQYYNGEERAKGNILERFSAQQFPDLHSELNLSSLELGDSALYFCASSRLGMAGNTIYFGEGSWLTVV.

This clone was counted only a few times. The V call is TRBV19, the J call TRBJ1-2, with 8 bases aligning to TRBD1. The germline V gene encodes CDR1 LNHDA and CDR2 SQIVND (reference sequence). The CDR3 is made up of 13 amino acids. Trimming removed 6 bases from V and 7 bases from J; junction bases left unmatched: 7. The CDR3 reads CASRLAGGSGYTF. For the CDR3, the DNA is TGTGCCAGTAGGCTTGCAGGGGGCTCTGGCTACACCTTC. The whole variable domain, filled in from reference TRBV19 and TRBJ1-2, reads DGGITQSPKYLFRKEGQNVTLSCEQNLNHDAMYWYRQDPGQGLRLIYYSQIVNDFQKGDIAEGYSVSREKKESFPLTVTSAQKNPTAFYLCASRLAGGSGYTFGSGTRLTVV.

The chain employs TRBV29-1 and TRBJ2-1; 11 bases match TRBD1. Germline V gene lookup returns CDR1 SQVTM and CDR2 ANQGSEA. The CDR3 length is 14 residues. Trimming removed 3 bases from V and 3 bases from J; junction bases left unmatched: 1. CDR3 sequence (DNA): TGCAGCGTTGACGGGACAGGGGGCTACAATGAGCAGTTCTTC. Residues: CSVDGTGGYNEQFF.

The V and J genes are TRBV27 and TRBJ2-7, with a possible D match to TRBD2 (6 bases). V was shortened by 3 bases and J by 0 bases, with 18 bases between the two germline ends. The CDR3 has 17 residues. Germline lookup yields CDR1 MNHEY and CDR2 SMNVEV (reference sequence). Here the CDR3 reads CASSFGAGPRSSYEQYF. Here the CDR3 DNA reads TGTGCCAGCAGTTTTGGAGCGGGCCCGAGGAGCTCCTACGAGCAGTACTTC.

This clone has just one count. Here the CDR3 reads CASSFRGGTNEKLFF. The DNA for the CDR3 is TGTGCCAGCAGTTTTCGGGGGGGAACTAATGAAAAACTGTTTTTT. V usage is TRBV2 and J usage is TRBJ1-4; tentative D call: TRBD1 (5 bases). Trimming shortened V by 5 bases and J by 1 base, and 11 bases separated the two germline ends. This CDR3 is 15 amino acids long. Per germline, CDR1 SNHLY and CDR2 FYNNEI.

The CDR3 DNA is TGCAGCGGGGGAGAGAGCTATGGCTACACCTTC. Translation gives CSGGESYGYTF. The chain is built from TRBV20-1 and TRBJ1-2; a weak D match, TRBD1 (5 bases). CDR3 size: 11 residues. The germline CDR1 and CDR2 sequences are DFQATT and SNEGSKA (reference sequence).

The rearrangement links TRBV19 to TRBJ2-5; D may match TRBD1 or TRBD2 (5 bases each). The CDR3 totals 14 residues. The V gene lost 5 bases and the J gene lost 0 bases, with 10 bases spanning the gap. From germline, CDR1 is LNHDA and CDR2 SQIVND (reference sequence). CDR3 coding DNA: TGTGCCAGTAGTGGCCGGGGCTACCAAGAGACCCAGTACTTC. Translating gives CASSGRGYQETQYF.

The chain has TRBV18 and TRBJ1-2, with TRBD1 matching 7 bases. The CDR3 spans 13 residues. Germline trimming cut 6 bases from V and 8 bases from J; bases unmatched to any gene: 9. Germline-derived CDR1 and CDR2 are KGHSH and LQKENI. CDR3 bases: TGTGCCAGCTCGACCGGGACAGTGGACGGCTACACCTTC. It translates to CASSTGTVDGYTF.

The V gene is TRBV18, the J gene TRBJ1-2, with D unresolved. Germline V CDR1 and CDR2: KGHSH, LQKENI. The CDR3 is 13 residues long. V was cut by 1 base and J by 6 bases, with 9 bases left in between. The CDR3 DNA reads TGTGCCAGCTCACCACAGGGCGGCGATGGCTACACCTTC. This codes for CASSPQGGDGYTF.

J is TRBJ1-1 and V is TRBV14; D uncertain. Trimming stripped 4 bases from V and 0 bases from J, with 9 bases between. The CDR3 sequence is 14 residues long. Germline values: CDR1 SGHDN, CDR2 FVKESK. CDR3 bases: TGTGCCAGCAGCCGAGAGACATTGAACACTGAAGCTTTCTTT. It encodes CASSRETLNTEAFF.

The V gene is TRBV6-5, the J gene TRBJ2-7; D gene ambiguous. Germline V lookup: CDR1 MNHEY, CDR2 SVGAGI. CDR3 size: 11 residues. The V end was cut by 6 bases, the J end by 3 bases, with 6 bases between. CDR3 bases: TGTGCCAGCAGCGAGAGCTACGAGCAGTACTTC. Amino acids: CASSESYEQYF.

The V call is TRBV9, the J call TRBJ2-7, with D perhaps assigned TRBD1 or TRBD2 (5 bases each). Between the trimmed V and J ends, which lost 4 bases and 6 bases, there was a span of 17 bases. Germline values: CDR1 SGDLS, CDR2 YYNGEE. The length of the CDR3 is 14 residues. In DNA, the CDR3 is TGTGCCAGCAGCATGGGGGTGGGAGCCTCCGAGCAGTACTTC. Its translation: CASSMGVGASEQYF.